This is a list of T cell receptor beta chains from one sample in a study of post-analysis software for immune sequencing data. TCRdb re-analysed the PCR reads in MiXCR, keeping a single row per CDR3 protein. The sample records about 540,000 distinct CDR3 sequences, around 34% being singletons. Sequencing input: blood. Receptor source: a girl under 18 with multiple sclerosis. CDR3s include the opening cysteine and the closing phenylalanine or tryptophan. A D gene is named only where the DNA matches it firmly. A clone size is listed for some rows: how often the clone was seen (once, few, many), or a class if it is expanded.

TRBV20-1	TRBJ2-3	many	TRBD2	CSAFGLAGERTQYF	TGCAGTGCTTTTGGACTAGCGGGGGAGAGGACGCAGTATTTT
TRBV25-1	TRBJ1-2	NA	NA	CASSEFAGSGYTF	TGTGCCAGCAGTGAATTTGCTGGTTCTGGCTACACCTTC
TRBV20-1	TRBJ1-1	few	NA	CSAMTGAGRQTEAFF	TGCAGTGCGATGACTGGGGCGGGCCGGCAGACTGAAGCTTTCTTT
TRBV5-1	TRBJ2-5	many	NA	CASSGGQETQYF	TGCGCCAGCAGCGGGGGGCAAGAGACCCAGTACTTC
TRBV3-1	TRBJ2-3	NA	TRBD2	CASSRGGPTDTQYF	TGTGCCAGCAGCCGGGGGGGTCCCACAGATACGCAGTATTTT
TRBV4-1	TRBJ1-4	NA	NA	CASSQVDATNEKLFF	TGCGCCAGCAGCCAAGTCGATGCAACTAATGAAAAACTGTTTTTT
TRBV5-1	TRBJ1-1	NA	NA	CASSLQTNTEAFF	TGCGCCAGCAGCTTACAGACCAACACTGAAGCTTTCTTT
TRBV29-1	TRBJ2-4	NA	TRBD1	CSVEGQGEGENIQYF	TGCAGCGTTGAAGGACAGGGCGAGGGAGAAAACATTCAGTACTTC
TRBV6-6	TRBJ2-5	NA	TRBD1	CASSFSGTGEKTQYF	TGTGCCAGCAGTTTCTCCGGGACAGGCGAGAAGACCCAGTACTTC
TRBV5-1	TRBJ2-7	few	NA	CASSLEQFDLYEQYF	TGCGCCAGCAGCTTGGAACAGTTCGATCTCTACGAGCAGTACTTC